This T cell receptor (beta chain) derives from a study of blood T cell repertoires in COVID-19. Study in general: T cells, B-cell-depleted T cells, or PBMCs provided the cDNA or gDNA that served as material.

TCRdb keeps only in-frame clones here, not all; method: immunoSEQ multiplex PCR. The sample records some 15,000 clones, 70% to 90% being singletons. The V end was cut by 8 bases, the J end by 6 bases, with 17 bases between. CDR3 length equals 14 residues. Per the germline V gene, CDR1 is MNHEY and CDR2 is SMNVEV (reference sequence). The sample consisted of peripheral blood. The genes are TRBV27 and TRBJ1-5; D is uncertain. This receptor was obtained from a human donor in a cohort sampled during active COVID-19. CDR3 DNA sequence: TGTGCCAGCGGACCCGGAGGTTTTGGTCAGCCCCAGCATTTT. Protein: CASGPGGFGQPQHF.